Listed here are 18 T cell receptor beta chains from one sample, sequenced in a study of T cell changes during pregnancy in multiple sclerosis. The method was immunoSEQ multiplex PCR; TCRdb's version includes in-frame clones alone and lacks a portion of them. This sample has over 35,000 clones, with roughly nine tenths found just once. Sequencing was performed on peripheral blood, taken before pregnancy. Source of these receptors: a female donor with multiple sclerosis, enrolled in a pregnancy study.

This rearrangement joins TRBV15 to TRBJ2-5; possible D gene TRBD2, 7 bases. The CDR3 extends over 17 amino acids. Germline CDR1 reads LNHNV; CDR2 reads YYDKDF (reference sequence). Trimming removed 1 base at V and 5 bases at J, with 20 bases between. CDR3 nucleotide sequence: TGTGCCACCAGCAGAGGATTTTCGGGGGGCGCTGAGGAGACCCAGTACTTC. Encoded protein: CATSRGFSGGAEETQYF. Filled out from reference TRBV15 and TRBJ2-5, the complete variable domain reads DAMVIQNPRYQVTQFGKPVTLSCSQTLNHNVMYWYQQKSSQAPKLLFHYYDKDFNNEADTPDNFQSRRPNTSFCFLDIRSPGLGDTAMYLCATSRGFSGGAEETQYFGPGTRLLVL.

The rearrangement links TRBV6-5 to TRBJ2-7; the match to TRBD2 covers 10 bases. J was trimmed by 12 bases and V by 2 bases; bases with no gene match: 7. The germline V gene encodes CDR1 MNHEY and CDR2 SVGAGI. This CDR3 region has 13 residues. This chain's CDR3 is CASSYQREGQVYF. For the CDR3, the DNA is TGTGCCAGCAGTTACCAGCGGGAGGGTCAAGTGTACTTC.

V is TRBV10-3 and J is TRBJ1-5; D unresolved. The V end lost 3 bases, the J end lost 5 bases, and 8 bases lay between the germline ends. The CDR3 contains 13 residues. In germline, CDR1 is ENHRY, CDR2 SYGVKD. The CDR3 DNA is TGTGCCATCAGTGAAACGGCGGATCAGCCCCAGCATTTT. Encoded protein: CAISETADQPQHF.

The V gene is TRBV2, the J gene TRBJ1-5; 8 positions match TRBD1. V shed 2 bases and J 5 bases; nucleotides not matched to a gene: 5. The CDR3 has 15 residues. Germline values: CDR1 SNHLY, CDR2 FYNNEI. Here the CDR3 DNA reads TGTGCCAGCAGTGAACCGGACAGGGTTTATCAGCCCCAGCATTTT. This translates into CASSEPDRVYQPQHF.

This chain joins TRBV9 and TRBJ2-2; TRBD1 agrees at 10 bases. The CDR3 loop spans 17 amino acids. V shed 0 bases, J shed 6 bases, and the junction held 8 bases outside the gene matches. Germline V CDR1 and CDR2: SGDLS, YYNGEE. The CDR3 DNA follows: TGTGCCAGCAGCGTAGTTGGGACAGGGGTGGGTTCCGGGGAGCTGTTTTTT. Amino acids: CASSVVGTGVGSGELFF.

The chain employs TRBV19 and TRBJ2-7, with TRBD2 as a possible D gene (5 bases). V was shortened by 7 bases and J by 2 bases, with 12 bases between the two germline ends. The germline CDR1 and CDR2 sequences are LNHDA and SQIVND (reference sequence). The CDR3 has 13 residues. The CDR3 loop reads CASKEAGPYEQYF. In DNA form, the CDR3 reads TGTGCCAGTAAGGAGGCGGGCCCCTACGAGCAGTACTTC.

This clone was counted a single time. This sequence joins TRBV2 and TRBJ2-2; 9 bases agree with TRBD1. This CDR3 contains 15 residues. The germline V gene encodes CDR1 SNHLY and CDR2 FYNNEI. The V segment lost 5 bases and the J segment 4 bases; nucleotides outside the gene matches: 5. DNA of the CDR3: TGTGCCAGCAGTAAAACAGGGGGCAGCACCGGGGAGCTGTTTTTT. It specifies CASSKTGGSTGELFF.

V is TRBV6-5 and J is TRBJ2-7, with D perhaps TRBD2 (5 bases). The CDR3 loop spans 13 amino acids. V was trimmed by 6 bases and J by 1 base, leaving 10 bases between them. Germline V gene sequence: CDR1 MNHEY, CDR2 SVGAGI. The CDR3 sequence: CASRPSGSYEQYF. CDR3 DNA sequence: TGTGCCAGCAGGCCCTCGGGGTCCTACGAGCAGTACTTC.

The chain recombines TRBV18 with TRBJ2-7, with D hard to call. The germline V gene has CDR1 KGHSH and CDR2 LQKENI. The ends were cut back, 2 bases at V and 3 bases at J, with 8 bases in the middle. The CDR3 extends over 13 amino acids. CDR3 residues: CASSPNPSYEQYF. The DNA for the CDR3 is TGTGCCAGCTCACCAAACCCTAGCTACGAGCAGTACTTC.

Details on this clone: An end of the junction differs from the germline gene, which may be a read error. V gene TRBV14 combines with J gene TRBJ2-1, with a weak D call TRBD2 (6 bases). The CDR3 extends over 15 amino acids. CDR1 SGHDN and CDR2 FVKESK come from the germline V gene. CDR3 protein: CASSQEAGIYTEQFF. The CDR3 DNA reads as TGTGCCAGCAGCCAAGAGGCGGGAATTTACACTGAGCAGTTCTTC.

V and J are TRBV19 and TRBJ1-6; TRBD1 aligns across 7 bases. J lost 6 bases, V lost 7 bases, and 9 bases had no gene match. Germline V gene data show CDR1 as LNHDA and CDR2 as SQIVND (reference sequence). The CDR3 spans 15 residues. The DNA for the CDR3 is TGTGCCAGTACTCCATTCCGGGACAGTAATTCACCCCTCCACTTT. Translated: CASTPFRDSNSPLHF.

CDR3 loop: CASSRLWTSVNYGYTF. For the CDR3, the DNA is TGCGCCAGCAGCCGGCTTTGGACAAGTGTTAACTATGGCTACACCTTC. J is TRBJ1-2 and V is TRBV4-1; D may be TRBD1 (5 bases). Germline CDR1 is MGHRA and CDR2 is YSYEKL. The V end was cut by 4 bases, the J end by 1 base, with 16 bases between. There are 16 residues in the CDR3.

The sample holds one count of this clone. This chain links TRBV7-3 with TRBJ2-2, with 11 bases matching TRBD2. The CDR3 is made up of 18 amino acids. Per germline, CDR1 SGHTA and CDR2 FQGTGA. Trimming removed 2 bases from V and 7 bases from J; junction bases left unmatched: 12. CDR3 nucleotides: TGTGCCAGCAGCTTAGGGACTAGCGGTTCCAGGGGGGACGGGGAGCTGTTTTTT. As protein: CASSLGTSGSRGDGELFF.

This clone was seen once. The chain recombines TRBV6-5 with TRBJ1-5, with 8 bases fitting TRBD1. This CDR3 is built from 14 residues. The V segment lost 8 bases and the J segment 3 bases; nucleotides outside the gene matches: 6. Looked up from germline, CDR1 is MNHEY and CDR2 is SVGAGI. The CDR3 DNA reads as TGTGCCAGCGGTACAGGGGGAAACAATCAGCCCCAGCATTTT. Translation: CASGTGGNNQPQHF.

The chain is built from TRBV28 and TRBJ1-2; maybe TRBD1 (5 bases). V gave up 2 bases and J gave up 4 bases, with 11 bases separating them. The germline V gene has CDR1 MDHEN and CDR2 SYDVKM. The CDR3 contains 14 residues. CDR3 nucleotides: TGTGCCAGCAGTTTAGGGGGGGGGAGCTATGGCTACACCTTC. Encoded protein: CASSLGGGSYGYTF.

This chain joins TRBV14 and TRBJ1-2; no reliable D call. Deletions cut 2 bases from V and 8 bases from J, with 9 bases between. CDR1 and CDR2 from the germline V gene are SGHDN and FVKESK. The CDR3 is 12 residues long. The CDR3 protein is CASSQFAQGYTF. The DNA of the CDR3 is TGTGCCAGCAGCCAATTCGCACAAGGCTACACCTTC.

This clone was detected only once. Here the CDR3 reads CATGNLNTGELFF. The DNA for the CDR3 is TGTGCCACCGGGAACCTGAACACCGGGGAGCTGTTTTTT. The chain links TRBV9 to TRBJ2-2; D may be TRBD2 (5 bases). This CDR3 has 13 residues. V shed 9 bases and J shed 1 base, with 10 bases lying between them. Looked up from germline, CDR1 is SGDLS and CDR2 is YYNGEE.

This clone came up once. This sequence joins TRBV4-3 and TRBJ2-7, with TRBD2 matching over 7 bases. Looked up from germline, CDR1 is LGHNA and CDR2 is YSLEER. The V segment lost 0 bases and the J segment 5 bases; nucleotides outside the gene matches: 4. The CDR3 sequence is 14 residues long. The CDR3 DNA reads TGCGCCAGCAGCCAAGATCGACTAGCCAACGAGCAGTACTTC. Its translation: CASSQDRLANEQYF.